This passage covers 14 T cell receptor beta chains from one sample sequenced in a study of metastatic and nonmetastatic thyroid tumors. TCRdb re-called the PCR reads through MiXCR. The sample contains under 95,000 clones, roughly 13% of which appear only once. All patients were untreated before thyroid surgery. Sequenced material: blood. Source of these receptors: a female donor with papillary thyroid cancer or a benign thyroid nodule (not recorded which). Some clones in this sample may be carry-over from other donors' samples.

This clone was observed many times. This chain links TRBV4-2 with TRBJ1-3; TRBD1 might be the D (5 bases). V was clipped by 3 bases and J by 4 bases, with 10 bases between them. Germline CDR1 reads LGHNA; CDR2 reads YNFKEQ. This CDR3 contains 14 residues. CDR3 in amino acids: CASSQYGGGNTIYF. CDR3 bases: TGTGCCAGCAGCCAGTACGGGGGAGGAAACACCATATATTTT.

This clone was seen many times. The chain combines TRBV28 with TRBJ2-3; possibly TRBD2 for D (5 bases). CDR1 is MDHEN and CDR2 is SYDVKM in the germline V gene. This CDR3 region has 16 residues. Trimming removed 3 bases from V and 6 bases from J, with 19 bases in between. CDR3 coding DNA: TGTGCCAGCAGTTTCCCCGGAGTGGGAGTATGGGATACGCAGTATTTT. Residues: CASSFPGVGVWDTQYF.

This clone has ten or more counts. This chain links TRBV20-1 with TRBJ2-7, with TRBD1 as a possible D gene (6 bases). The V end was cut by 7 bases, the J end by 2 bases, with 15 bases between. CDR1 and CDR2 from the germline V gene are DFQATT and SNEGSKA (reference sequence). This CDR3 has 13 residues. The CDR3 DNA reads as TGCAGTGGTCAGGGGTTCCCTGCCTACGAGCAGTACTTC. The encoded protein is CSGQGFPAYEQYF.

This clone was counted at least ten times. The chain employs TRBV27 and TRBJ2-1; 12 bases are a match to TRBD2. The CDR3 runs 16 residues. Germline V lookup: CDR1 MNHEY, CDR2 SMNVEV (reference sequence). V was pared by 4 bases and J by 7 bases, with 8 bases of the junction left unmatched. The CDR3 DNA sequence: TGTGCCAGCAGTTCCTCACTAGCGGGAGGAAGGAATGAGCAGTTCTTC. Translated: CASSSSLAGGRNEQFF.

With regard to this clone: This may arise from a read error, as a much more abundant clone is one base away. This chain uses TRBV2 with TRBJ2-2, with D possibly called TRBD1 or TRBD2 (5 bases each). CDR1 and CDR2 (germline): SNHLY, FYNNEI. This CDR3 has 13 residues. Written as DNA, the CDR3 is TGTGCCAGCAAACGGGATTGGACCGGGGACCTGTTTTTT. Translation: CASKRDWTGDLFF.

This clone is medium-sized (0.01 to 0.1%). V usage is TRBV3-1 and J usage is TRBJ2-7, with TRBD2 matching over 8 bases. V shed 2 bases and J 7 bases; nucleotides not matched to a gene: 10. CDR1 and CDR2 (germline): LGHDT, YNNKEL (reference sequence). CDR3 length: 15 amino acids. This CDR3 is CASSQSSGYLFEQYF. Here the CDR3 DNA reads TGTGCCAGCAGCCAATCTAGCGGGTATTTGTTTGAGCAGTACTTC.

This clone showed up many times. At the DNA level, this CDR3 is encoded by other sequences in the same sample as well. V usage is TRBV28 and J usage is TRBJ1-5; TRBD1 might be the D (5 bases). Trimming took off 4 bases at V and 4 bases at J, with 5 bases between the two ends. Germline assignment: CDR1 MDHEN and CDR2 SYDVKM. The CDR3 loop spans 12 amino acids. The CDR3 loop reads CASSSGNQPQHF. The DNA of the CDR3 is TGTGCCAGCAGTTCAGGGAATCAGCCCCAGCATTTT.

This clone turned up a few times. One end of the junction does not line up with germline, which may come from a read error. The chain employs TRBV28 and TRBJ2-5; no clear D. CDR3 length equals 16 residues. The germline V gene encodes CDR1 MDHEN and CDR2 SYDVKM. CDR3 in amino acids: CASSPVGTEIQDTQYF. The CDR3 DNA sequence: TGTGCCAGCAGCCCCGTTGGTACAGAGATACAAGATACCCAGTACTTC. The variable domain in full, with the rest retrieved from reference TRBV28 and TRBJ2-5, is DVKVTQSSRYLVKRTGEKVFLECVQDMDHENMFWYRQDPGLGLRLIYFSYDVKMKEKGDIPEGYSVSREKKERFSLILESASTNQTSMYLCASSPVGTEIQDTQYFGPGTRLLVL.

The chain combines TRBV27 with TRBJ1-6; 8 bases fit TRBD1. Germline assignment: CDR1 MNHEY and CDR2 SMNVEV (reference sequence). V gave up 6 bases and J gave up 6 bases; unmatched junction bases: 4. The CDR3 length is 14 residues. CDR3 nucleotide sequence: TGTGCCAGCAGAGGACAGGGTGGTAATTCACCCCTCCACTTT. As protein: CASRGQGGNSPLHF.

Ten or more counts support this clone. DNA for the CDR3: TGTGCCTGGGGGGGGCTGGGAGAGACCCAGTACTTC. It encodes CAWGGLGETQYF. This chain links TRBV7-8 with TRBJ2-5; the D gene is possibly TRBD2 (7 bases). Germline V gene data show CDR1 as SGHVS and CDR2 as FQNEAQ. V lost 11 bases to trimming and J lost 4 bases, with 14 bases between them. The CDR3 covers 12 residues.

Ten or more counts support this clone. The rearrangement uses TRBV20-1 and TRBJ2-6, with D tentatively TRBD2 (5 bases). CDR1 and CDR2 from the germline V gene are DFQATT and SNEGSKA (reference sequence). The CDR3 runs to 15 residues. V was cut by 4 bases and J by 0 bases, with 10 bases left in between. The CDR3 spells CSAIGLHSGANVLTF. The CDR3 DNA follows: TGCAGTGCTATAGGACTTCACTCTGGGGCCAACGTCCTGACTTTC.

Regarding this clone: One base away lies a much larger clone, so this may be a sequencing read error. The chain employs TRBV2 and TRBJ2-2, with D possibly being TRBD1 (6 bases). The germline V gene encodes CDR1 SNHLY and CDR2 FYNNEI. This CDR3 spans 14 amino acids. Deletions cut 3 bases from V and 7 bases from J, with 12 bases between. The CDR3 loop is CASSDFRGHGELFF. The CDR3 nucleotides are TGTGCCAGCAGTGACTTCAGGGGACACGGGGAGCTGTTTTTT.

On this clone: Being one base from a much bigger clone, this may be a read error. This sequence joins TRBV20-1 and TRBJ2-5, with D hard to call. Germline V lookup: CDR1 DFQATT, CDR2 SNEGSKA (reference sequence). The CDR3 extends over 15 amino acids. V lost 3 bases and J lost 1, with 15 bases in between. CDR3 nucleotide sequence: TGCAGTGCTAGGCCCTTATCGGGTAGCCAAGAGACCCAGTACTTC. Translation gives CSARPLSGSQETQYF.

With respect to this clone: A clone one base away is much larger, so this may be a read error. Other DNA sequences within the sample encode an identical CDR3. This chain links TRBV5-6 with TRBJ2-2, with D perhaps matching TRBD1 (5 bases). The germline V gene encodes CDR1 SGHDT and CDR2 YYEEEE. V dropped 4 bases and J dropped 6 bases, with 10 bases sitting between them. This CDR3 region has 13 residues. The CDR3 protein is CASSTRVAGELFF. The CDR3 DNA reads TGTGCCAGCAGCACCAGGGTTGCCGGGGAGCTGTTTTTT. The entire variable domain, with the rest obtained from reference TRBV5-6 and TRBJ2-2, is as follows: DAGVTQSPTHLIKTRGQQVTLRCSPKSGHDTVSWYQQALGQGPQFIFQYYEEEERQRGNFPDRFSGHQFPNYSSELNVNALLLGDSALYLCASSTRVAGELFFGEGSRLTVL.